The clone carrying this T cell receptor (beta chain) was seen a handful of times. What it recognizes is unknown. V was clipped by 8 bases and J by 5 bases, with 9 bases between them. Germline CDR1 reads SNHLY; CDR2 reads FYNNEI. CDR3 length: 11 residues. This record belongs to a study of CD8+ T cells in alopecia areata. General study results and limits: Lesional scalp, especially alopecia totalis/universalis, showed higher clonality than normal scalp.

Extracted RNA was reverse transcribed into cDNA, the sequencing template. Sequencing used immunoSEQ multiplex PCR; TCRdb keeps in-frame clones, though not all of them. The table includes 140,000 to 150,000 clones, around 49% detected once. The source material was CD4+ T cells sorted from blood, sampled at week 0. This sequence joins TRBV2 and TRBJ2-5; D gene ambiguous. This TCR came from a human donor with alopecia areata. This chain's CDR3 is CASLVSETQYF. The CDR3 DNA is TGTGCCAGCCTGGTTTCGGAGACCCAGTACTTC.